This T cell receptor beta chain was obtained from a study of shared clonotypes between healthy human individuals. General study findings and limits: Only a few donors were included, so the genetic and exposure-history diversity represented was limited. In a few donors, about 5% of naive CD4 clonotypes appeared in common.

Turning to this clone: Its target is unknown.

Looked up from germline, CDR1 is SGHVS and CDR2 is FNYEAQ. The CDR3 is 14 residues long. Deletions cut 6 bases from V and 0 bases from J, with 11 bases between. The table came from immunoSEQ multiplex PCR; TCRdb's copy has only in-frame clones and leaves some out. This table has over a million clones, 98% appearing once. The study enrolled healthy HIV-negative adults without recent acute infections or vaccinations as donors. Sequencing was done on a sample of naive CD4+ T cells sorted from blood. The subset denotes: CD45RA+ positively selected. The source is a young man in good health. The chain recombines TRBV7-6 with TRBJ1-2; D call uncertain. The CDR3 sequence: CASSRDGANYGYTF. The CDR3, as DNA: TGTGCCAGCAGTCGCGACGGAGCTAACTATGGCTACACCTTC. Complete variable domain (other parts from reference TRBV7-6 and TRBJ1-2): GAGVSQSPRYKVTKRGQDVALRCDPISGHVSLYWYRQALGQGPEFLTYFNYEAQQDKSGLPNDRFSAERPEGSISTLTIQRTEQRDSAMYRCASSRDGANYGYTFGSGTRLTVV.